A selection of T cell receptor beta chains follows, all from one sample in a study of blood T cell repertoires in COVID-19. The table came from immunoSEQ multiplex PCR; TCRdb's copy has only in-frame clones and leaves some out. This table holds around 300,000 clones, 80% to 95% found once. Sequenced material: peripheral blood. These receptors were collected from a woman under 40 with COVID-19, enrolled during active disease. Both conserved end residues are part of each CDR3. The order of the fields is V gene, CDR3 protein.

TRBV3-1/TRBV3-2 CASSQEAPAEAFF
TRBV30 CAWSSLGQARGSTF
TRBV30 CAWNSGSSYEQYF
TRBV24-1 CATSDTRQGNIQYF
TRBV7-2 CASSLDPGPGNTIYF
TRBV5-6 CASSLERVSNQPQHF
TRBV29-1 CSVEGDFVTEAFF
TRBV6-5 CASSYGTGGFQPQHF
TRBV19 CASSIGTGRTDTQYF
TRBV5-6 CASSHRDTYEQYF
TRBV9 CASSDEGGTAFF
TRBV27 CASSLRSFPYEQYF
TRBV19 CASSIDITSGSLYEQYF
TRBV29-1 CSFQTGRNTEAFF
TRBV5-1 CASSLSPERRGYGYTF
TRBV7-3 CASSSEGSTDTQYF
TRBV6-2/TRBV6-3 CASSYPITGVTTDTQYF
TRBV27 CASSSILQADTQYF
TRBV30 CAWSVFLSYEQYF
TRBV10-2 CASSEVASGRLEQYF
TRBV3-1/TRBV3-2 CASSQGQGAGNTIYF
TRBV11-2 CASSNQLAGYTDTQYF
TRBV19 CASKQAGGYNEQFF
TRBV3-1/TRBV3-2 CASSPIRGSGDNEQFF
TRBV10-3 CAMRSEGDTQYF
TRBV30 CAWIRSGGLNSPLHF
TRBV6-5 CASSYTGHENTEAFF
TRBV6-2/TRBV6-3 CASSQTGGRVSEKLFF
TRBV2 CASSWDRVETDTQYF
TRBV6-5 CASSYSNYGTEYEQYF
TRBV6-6 CASSYFPAIGQFF
TRBV3-1/TRBV3-2 CASTPGATNEKLFF
TRBV7-9 CASSPPGAYEQYF
TRBV5-1 CASRVGRERTDTQYF
TRBV4-1 CASSLTSGGNNEQFF
TRBV11-2 CASSPRFSGNTIYF
TRBV5-5 CASSLQGLSNYGYTF
TRBV18 CASSPRQDSSGNTIYF
TRBV10-3 CAINLGQGDYGYTF
TRBV28 CASTPPGTVSTDTQYF
TRBV3-1/TRBV3-2 CASSEGLAELLYEQYF
TRBV19 CASSIDGENQPQHF
TRBV28 CASSLAGFAEAFF
TRBV6-5 CASGADLNTEAFF
TRBV18 CASSPGTGATGEQYF